The clone carrying this T cell receptor beta chain has only one observation. Its antigen remains unknown. Method: immunoSEQ multiplex PCR; TCRdb's copy keeps in-frame clones and lacks some. Of approximately 28,000 clones in the sample, 80% to 90% were seen once. This sample was included in a study of multiple sclerosis patients with progressive multifocal leukoencephalopathy. Whole-study findings and limits: Whether JC virus or general immunocompromise explains the findings remained unclear. At PML onset, no shared TRBV or TRBJ gene usage was seen. Expanded clones at PML onset predated and persisted through natalizumab therapy.

The CDR3 is made up of 15 amino acids. J was trimmed by 6 bases and V by 5 bases; bases with no gene match: 7. CDR1 is MNHNY, CDR2 SVGAGI, per germline (reference sequence). This sample's time point: time of PML onset. All PML patients were female, and all patients had earlier interferon beta. The sample here was PBMCs, taken from a patient treated with natalizumab. The gene calls are TRBV6-6 and TRBJ1-2; 12 bases align to TRBD1. The clonotype comes from a woman aged 40 to 50 with progressive multifocal leukoencephalopathy. The CDR3 sequence is CASSIPGTGGHGYTF. Written as DNA, the CDR3 is TGTGCCAGCAGTATCCCCGGGACAGGGGGCCATGGCTACACCTTC.